A single sample gave rise to the 9 T cell receptor beta chains below, sequenced in a study of cytotoxic CD8 clonotypes in ibrutinib-treated CLL. Libraries were prepared by immunoSEQ multiplex PCR; TCRdb keeps only in-frame clonotypes and omits some of them. The table shows around 250,000 clones, with about three quarters occurring only once. The sequenced sample was PBMCs, obtained after 24 months of ibrutinib treatment. The source of these receptors is a human donor with chronic lymphocytic leukemia.

V is TRBV6-6 and J is TRBJ2-7; D unclear. The germline gives CDR1 MNHNY, CDR2 SVGAGI (reference sequence). The CDR3 length is 13 residues. V shed 6 bases and J shed 0 bases, with 9 bases lying between them. The DNA of the CDR3 is TGTGCCAGCAGACCCCCGGCCTCCTACGAGCAGTACTTC. Its protein is CASRPPASYEQYF.

This clone occurred a few times. This chain uses TRBV7-9 with TRBJ2-1; 8 bases fit TRBD2. The CDR3 runs to 14 residues. With V trimmed by 4 bases and J by 10 bases, 9 bases remained unmatched. Germline CDR1 reads SEHNR; CDR2 reads FQNEAQ (reference sequence). Here the CDR3 DNA reads TGTGCCAGCAGCTCGTTAGCGGGATGGTTAGAGCAGTTCTTC. Residues: CASSSLAGWLEQFF.

This clone was picked up a small number of times. The chain has TRBV7-7 and TRBJ2-6; tentative D call: TRBD2 (5 bases). CDR3 length: 14 residues. The germline CDR1 and CDR2 sequences are SSHAT and FNYEAQ (reference sequence). The CDR3 DNA reads as TGTGCTACCTCTCCGGGGTCTGGGGCCAACGTCCTGACTTTC. Amino acids: CATSPGSGANVLTF.

The chain couples TRBV28 to TRBJ1-2; D perhaps matches TRBD1 (6 bases). Germline CDR1 MDHEN, CDR2 SYDVKM. CDR3 size: 13 residues. The V and J ends lost 6 bases and 7 bases respectively, with 15 bases between them. Here the CDR3 DNA reads TGTGCCAGCAGCCCCGGACAGTACTTTGGCTACACCTTC. Translated, it gives CASSPGQYFGYTF.

The chain links TRBV28 to TRBJ2-7; D gene uncertain. CDR3 size: 14 residues. From germline, CDR1 is MDHEN and CDR2 SYDVKM. V was pared by 6 bases and J by 7 bases, with 19 bases between. In nucleotides, the CDR3 is TGTGCCAGCAGCCAATACCTACAACTACGAGAGCAGTACTTC. Protein sequence: CASSQYLQLREQYF.

This clone appeared a few times. The rearrangement uses TRBV6-5 and TRBJ2-3, with unresolved D. V was pared by 0 bases and J by 3 bases, with 13 bases between. The CDR3 length is 16 residues. CDR1 and CDR2 from the germline V gene are MNHEY and SVGAGI. The CDR3 loop reads CASSYSIFPTTDTQYF. In nucleotides, the CDR3 is TGTGCCAGCAGTTACTCGATATTTCCCACAACAGATACGCAGTATTTT.

The V call is TRBV6-5, the J call TRBJ2-1; tentatively, D is TRBD1 (5 bases). The V end was cut by 6 bases, the J end by 4 bases, with 13 bases between. The germline CDR1 and CDR2 sequences are MNHEY and SVGAGI. There are 14 residues in the CDR3. CDR3 amino acids: CASSPQTEYNEQFF. The CDR3 DNA reads as TGTGCCAGCAGCCCTCAGACAGAATACAATGAGCAGTTCTTC.

The chain has TRBV10-3 and TRBJ2-7, with 11 bases fitting TRBD2. The CDR3 runs to 16 residues. Germline V lookup: CDR1 ENHRY, CDR2 SYGVKD. Trimming removed 2 bases from V and 3 bases from J; junction bases left unmatched: 6. The CDR3 nucleotides read TGTGCCATCAGTGAGAACACTAGCGGGAGTCGCTACGAGCAGTACTTC. It yields the protein CAISENTSGSRYEQYF.

The rearrangement uses TRBV11-2 and TRBJ2-7; 8 bases line up with TRBD2. The CDR3 is 16 amino acids. With V trimmed by 1 base and J by 0 bases, 5 bases remained unmatched. Germline V gene sequence: CDR1 SGHAT, CDR2 FQNNGV. CDR3 nucleotide sequence: TGTGCCAGCAGCTTAGTGGCTAGCGGGCTCTCCTACGAGCAGTACTTC. It specifies CASSLVASGLSYEQYF.